This is a list of T cell receptor beta chains from one sample in a study of cytomegalovirus exposure and HLA in healthy donors. Clones were sequenced by immunoSEQ multiplex PCR, and TCRdb holds only the in-frame ones, with some missing. Altogether about 160,000 clones are present, 79% being singletons, with the ten largest covering about 2%. The sequencing input was PBMCs. These receptors originate from a man aged 35 to 55 in good health and CMV-seronegative. CDR3s include the opening cysteine and the closing phenylalanine or tryptophan. Clone size appears in some rows only: once, few, many, or a class for an expanded clone.

CASSVVAQSTDTQYF 15 TRBV9 - TRBJ2-3
CSSSLPSLVTNEKLFF 16 TRBV7-9 - TRBJ1-4
CASSNPSEPFSYEQYF 16 TRBV12-1 - TRBJ2-7
CASQLGGGEQFF 12 TRBV7-2 - TRBJ2-1
CASSYPRLNEQFF 13 TRBV6-6 - TRBJ2-1
CSVGGFYEQYF 11 TRBV29-1 - TRBJ2-7
CASSPGDSNTQYF 13 TRBV28 - TRBJ2-3
CASSSGLAGPYEQYF 15 TRBV19 few TRBJ2-7
CASSPRQGIDTEAFF 15 TRBV18 - TRBJ1-1
CASSPGTGGNEKLFF 15 TRBV9 - TRBJ1-4
CSVEDGAVSYEQYF 14 TRBV29-1 - TRBJ2-7
CASSYTAIRDRKETQYF 17 TRBV5-6 few TRBJ2-5
CATSRGQGVETQYF 14 TRBV15 - TRBJ2-5
CASRLSETTYNEQFF 15 TRBV4-2 - TRBJ2-1
CASSPSQGDTEAFF 14 TRBV18 - TRBJ1-1
CASTPSGGGSRDEQYF 16 TRBV5-1 - TRBJ2-7
CASRLYPRSPTNEKLFF 17 TRBV5-1 - TRBJ1-4
CASHTGPGGNTIYF 14 TRBV5-1 - TRBJ1-3
CASSAGDYEQYF 12 TRBV19 - TRBJ2-7
CASSPGVIGNEQFF 14 TRBV7-2 few TRBJ2-1
CASRPTVASSPLHF 14 TRBV6-5 few TRBJ1-6
CASSVPSGFSYEQYF 15 TRBV28 - TRBJ2-7
CAWKSLASDEQYF 13 TRBV30 few TRBJ2-7
CASAGNGYEQYF 12 TRBV2 - -
CASSWTGLGTGELFF 15 TRBV5-1 - TRBJ2-2
CASSLVDYKVETQYF 15 TRBV11-2 - TRBJ2-5
CASSLNLEDTQYF 13 TRBV28 - TRBJ2-3
CASSEQQGSRETQYF 15 TRBV6-1 few TRBJ2-5
CASSWGEGGSTYEQYF 16 TRBV5-1 - TRBJ2-7
CASSQGAYDEQFF 13 TRBV4-3 - TRBJ2-1
CASRRGGTGYGYTF 14 TRBV7-9 - TRBJ1-2
CASSSRTATTDTQYF 15 TRBV7-2 once TRBJ2-3
CASSLEPSGANVLTF 15 TRBV5-1 - TRBJ2-6
CAISEDSFWAFF 12 TRBV10-3 - TRBJ1-1
CASSQRITTTDTQYF 15 TRBV6-5 - TRBJ2-3
CASSLVGVVIAGQDRSQFF 19 TRBV7-2 - TRBJ2-1
CASSEVAGGSNQPQHF 16 TRBV6-1 once TRBJ1-5
CASSLSAQTGIQPQHF 16 TRBV27 - TRBJ1-5
CASSQGAGKIHEQYF 15 TRBV14 - TRBJ2-7
CASSDRNYGYTF 12 TRBV6-5 - TRBJ1-2
CSSSFLTGRSSGANVLTF 18 TRBV7-9 - TRBJ2-6
CASSVWGGETQYF 13 TRBV6-4 - TRBJ2-5
CASSVLAGAPNEQFF 15 TRBV14 - TRBJ2-1
CASSGQPGQGETQYF 15 TRBV6-4 - TRBJ2-5
CASSRRGLADTDTQYF 16 TRBV14 - TRBJ2-3
CASSYLTGDGEQFF 14 TRBV6-5 - TRBJ2-1
CASSPRVAGSTGELFF 16 TRBV11-2 - TRBJ2-2
CASSRGYNSPLHF 13 TRBV27 - TRBJ1-6
CASSGTGVGETQYF 14 TRBV6-5 - TRBJ2-5
CASSWRTGVSTGELFF 16 TRBV11-1 - TRBJ2-2
CASSEGGGYEQYF 13 TRBV25-1 - TRBJ2-7
CASSQDGLAGLSDEQFF 17 TRBV4-2 - TRBJ2-1
CASSRDTIRNSPLHF 15 TRBV5-1 - TRBJ1-6
CASSLAGGTPEQFF 14 TRBV7-2 - TRBJ2-1
CASSRSGANTGELFF 15 TRBV19 - TRBJ2-2